The next 3 T cell receptor beta chains were all read from a single sample in a study of blood T cell repertoires in COVID-19. TCRdb's table, derived via immunoSEQ multiplex PCR, lists solely in-frame clones and lacks some. The repertoire holds roughly 180,000 clones, around 83% seen once, with less than 3.5% in the top ten. The material sequenced was peripheral blood. The receptor set was obtained from a woman aged 30 to 39 with active or convalescent COVID-19.

The sample holds one count of this clone. The chain recombines TRBV10-1 with TRBJ1-5; 9 nucleotides line up with TRBD1. V trimming: 7 bases; J trimming: 1 base; junction bases outside the gene matches: 11. This CDR3 contains 17 residues. The germline CDR1 and CDR2 sequences are WNHNN and SYGVQD (reference sequence). The CDR3 region is CASTIPRDRESNQPQHF. The CDR3 region has the DNA TGCGCCAGCACTATTCCCCGGGACAGGGAGAGCAATCAGCCCCAGCATTTT.

As for this clone: Lacking the conserved final phenylalanine or tryptophan, this CDR3 likely reflects a read error. The limits of the CDR3 on the DNA are not certain, so only TCRdb's listed CDR3 is given. The J gene is TRBJ1-1, the V gene TRBV24-1. Germline V gives CDR1 KGHDR, CDR2 SFDVKD. The CDR3 is 11 residues long, ends included. The CDR3 reads CATSDPRPASL.

DNA for the CDR3: TGCGCCAGCAGCTTGTCTCCCGGTAACTATGGCTACACCTTC. Protein sequence: CASSLSPGNYGYTF. The chain recombines TRBV5-1 with TRBJ1-2; D unclear. CDR1 SGHRS and CDR2 YFSETQ come from the germline V gene. CDR3 length equals 14 residues. V shed 1 base and J shed 1 base, with 8 bases lying between them.